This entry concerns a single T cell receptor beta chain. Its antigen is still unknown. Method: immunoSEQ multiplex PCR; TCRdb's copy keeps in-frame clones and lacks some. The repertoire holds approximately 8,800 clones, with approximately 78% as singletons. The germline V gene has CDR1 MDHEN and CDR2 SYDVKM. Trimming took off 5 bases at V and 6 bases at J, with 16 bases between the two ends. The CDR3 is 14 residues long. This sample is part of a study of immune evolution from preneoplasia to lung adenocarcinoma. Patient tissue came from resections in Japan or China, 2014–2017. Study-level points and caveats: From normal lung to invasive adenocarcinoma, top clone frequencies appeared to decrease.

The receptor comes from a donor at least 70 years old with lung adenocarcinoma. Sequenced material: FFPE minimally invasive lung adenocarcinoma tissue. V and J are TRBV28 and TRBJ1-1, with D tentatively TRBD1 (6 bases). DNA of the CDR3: TGTGCCAGCAGTCCCGAGAGGGGGTTCGCTGAAGCTTTCTTT. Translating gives CASSPERGFAEAFF.